These 18 T cell receptor beta chains were all obtained from the same sample, sequenced in a study of T cell responses to AZD1222 COVID-19 vaccine. Sequencing used immunoSEQ multiplex PCR; TCRdb keeps in-frame clones, though not all of them. This sample yields some 120,000 clones, of which about nine tenths are seen a single time; 7.2% belongs to the top ten. Specimen: peripheral blood, collected on day 0 of AZD1222 vaccination. The origin of the receptors is an adult in good health.

The V gene is TRBV7-2, the J gene TRBJ2-5, with D uncertain. V lost 1 base to trimming and J lost 0 bases, with 3 bases between them. The germline gives CDR1 SGHTA, CDR2 FQGNSA. CDR3 length: 13 residues. This CDR3 is CASSLGHQETQYF. The CDR3 region has the DNA TGTGCCAGCAGCTTAGGTCACCAAGAGACCCAGTACTTC.

This chain connects TRBV6-2 or TRBV6-3 to TRBJ2-7; TRBD2 is a possible D gene (5 bases). V shed 5 bases and J shed 3 bases, with 11 bases lying between them. There are 13 residues in the CDR3. CDR1 and CDR2 (germline): MNHEY, SVGEGT. The CDR3 is CASSPGKFYEQYF. In nucleotides, the CDR3 is TGTGCCAGCAGTCCCGGGAAGTTCTACGAGCAGTACTTC.

This sequence joins TRBV15 and TRBJ2-7; tentatively, D is TRBD1 (6 bases). CDR1 LNHNV and CDR2 YYDKDF come from the germline V gene (reference sequence). This CDR3 is 15 amino acids long. V was shortened by 5 bases and J by 1 base, with 15 bases between the two germline ends. DNA of the CDR3: TGTGCCACCAGCTCGAGGGACACAGATTCCTACGAGCAGTACTTC. Its protein is CATSSRDTDSYEQYF.

The rearrangement links TRBV2 to TRBJ2-5; D unclear. This CDR3 has 13 residues. Trimming took 4 bases from V and 3 from J, leaving 9 bases between them. CDR1 is SNHLY, CDR2 FYNNEI, per germline. The CDR3 loop is CASSVIVEETQYF. In nucleotides, the CDR3 is TGTGCCAGCAGTGTGATAGTGGAAGAGACCCAGTACTTC.

The chain combines TRBV24-1 with TRBJ2-2; no reliable D call. The germline gives CDR1 KGHDR, CDR2 SFDVKD. V lost 3 bases and J lost 3, with 4 bases in between. The CDR3 has 13 residues. The CDR3 loop reads CATSDGDTGELFF. The DNA of the CDR3 is TGTGCCACCAGTGATGGGGACACCGGGGAGCTGTTTTTT.

The chain recombines TRBV28 with TRBJ1-3, with a weak D call TRBD1 (6 bases). CDR1 is MDHEN, CDR2 SYDVKM, per germline. The CDR3 covers 13 residues. Trimming stripped 6 bases from V and 4 bases from J, with 10 bases between. The CDR3 loop reads CASRMTGGNTIYF. The CDR3 DNA is TGTGCCAGCAGGATGACAGGCGGAAACACCATATATTTT.

CDR3 sequence reads: CASSEVRGSYEQYF. CDR3 in DNA: TGTGCCAGCAGTGAAGTACGCGGCTCCTACGAGCAGTACTTC. This chain uses TRBV2 with TRBJ2-7; no firm D call. Germline V lookup: CDR1 SNHLY, CDR2 FYNNEI. This CDR3 comprises 14 residues. The ends were cut back, 1 base at V and 0 bases at J, with 7 bases in the middle.

This rearrangement joins TRBV11-2 to TRBJ2-1, with TRBD1 matching over 8 bases. The CDR3 extends over 14 amino acids. V was clipped by 4 bases and J by 9 bases; unmatched bases: 8. Per the germline V gene, CDR1 is SGHAT and CDR2 is FQNNGV. The CDR3 reads CASSSRQGFSEQFF. CDR3 nucleotides: TGTGCCAGCAGCTCCAGACAGGGGTTTAGTGAGCAGTTCTTC.

This clone appeared once. This sequence joins TRBV19 and TRBJ1-5; no reliable D call. This CDR3 spans 16 amino acids. V shed 3 bases and J shed 0 bases, with 12 bases lying between them. Germline V lookup: CDR1 LNHDA, CDR2 SQIVND (reference sequence). The CDR3 loop is CASSIQLPNSNQPQHF. As DNA, the CDR3 is TGTGCCAGTAGTATCCAGCTACCGAATAGCAATCAGCCCCAGCATTTT.

The J gene is TRBJ2-1, the V gene TRBV5-1; 9 bases are shared with TRBD1. The CDR3 consists of 16 residues. V dropped 0 bases and J dropped 2; count of bases not matched to a gene: 3. Germline-derived CDR1 and CDR2 are SGHRS and YFSETQ. The CDR3 nucleotides are TGCGCCAGCAGCTTGGCAACAGGGGGCCCCTACAATGAGCAGTTCTTC. Translated, it gives CASSLATGGPYNEQFF.

This rearrangement joins TRBV7-6 to TRBJ1-1; a weak D match, TRBD1 (6 bases). In germline, CDR1 is SGHVS, CDR2 FNYEAQ. V was cut by 2 bases and J by 5 bases, with 24 bases left in between. The CDR3 length is 18 residues. The CDR3 is CASSLRGSSGSPGTEAFF. The DNA of the CDR3 is TGTGCCAGCAGCTTAAGGGGGTCATCCGGGAGCCCGGGGACTGAAGCTTTCTTT. Full variable domain (remainder filled in from reference TRBV7-6 and TRBJ1-1): GAGVSQSPRYKVTKRGQDVALRCDPISGHVSLYWYRQALGQGPEFLTYFNYEAQQDKSGLPNDRFSAERPEGSISTLTIQRTEQRDSAMYRCASSLRGSSGSPGTEAFFGQGTRLTVV.

This chain joins TRBV10-3 and TRBJ1-4; D is possibly TRBD1 (6 bases). V gave up 3 bases and J gave up 1 base, with 18 bases separating them. The CDR3 spans 18 residues. Germline CDR1 is ENHRY and CDR2 is SYGVKD. The CDR3 spells CAISDGARGAGTNEKLFF. The CDR3 DNA sequence: TGTGCCATCAGTGATGGGGCCAGGGGCGCTGGAACTAATGAAAAACTGTTTTTT.

This clone was seen a few times. This same CDR3 is encoded by further DNA sequences in the sample. The chain employs TRBV5-1 and TRBJ2-7, with D hard to call. CDR3 length equals 12 residues. The germline CDR1 and CDR2 sequences are SGHRS and YFSETQ. Trimming shortened V by 3 bases and J by 4 bases, and 8 bases separated the two germline ends. The DNA of the CDR3 is TGCGCCAGCAGCTCCAACTCTTACGAGCAGTACTTC. As protein: CASSSNSYEQYF.

The chain combines TRBV28 with TRBJ2-2, with D possibly called TRBD1 or TRBD2 (5 bases each). Germline V gives CDR1 MDHEN, CDR2 SYDVKM. V was trimmed by 4 bases and J by 8 bases, leaving 17 bases between them. The CDR3 has 15 amino acids. The CDR3: CASSSPGTNLGELFF. CDR3 in DNA: TGTGCCAGCAGTTCCCCCGGGACGAACCTGGGGGAGCTGTTTTTT.

This chain joins TRBV28 and TRBJ1-3; 9 positions agree with TRBD1. The CDR3 extends over 17 amino acids. The J segment lost 0 bases and the V segment lost 5 bases, leaving 8 bases of the junction unmatched. The V gene's germline CDR1 is MDHEN and CDR2 SYDVKM. The CDR3 nucleotides read TGTGCCAGCAGTCTCTCGACAGGGGGTAACTCTGGAAACACCATATATTTT. Translating it yields CASSLSTGGNSGNTIYF.

This rearrangement joins TRBV27 to TRBJ2-3; D is uncertain. Germline lookup yields CDR1 MNHEY and CDR2 SMNVEV (reference sequence). Trimming cost V 1 base and J 0 bases, with 8 bases left between them. This CDR3 has 15 residues. The CDR3 region is CASSLYTASTDTQYF. The DNA of the CDR3 is TGTGCCAGCAGTTTATACACCGCTAGCACAGATACGCAGTATTTT.

J is TRBJ1-4 and V is TRBV6-5; TRBD1 is a possible D gene (5 bases). The V end was cut by 8 bases, the J end by 5 bases, with 18 bases between. Germline CDR1 and CDR2: MNHEY and SVGAGI. The CDR3 runs 15 residues. The DNA of the CDR3 is TGTGCCAGCCAGGGATACGACAGCCTGAATGAAAAACTGTTTTTT. It encodes CASQGYDSLNEKLFF.

A single count supports this clone. The chain uses TRBV9 and TRBJ2-7, with 9 nucleotides matching TRBD2. J gave up 0 bases and V 0 bases, and 1 base lay outside the gene matches. This CDR3 spans 15 amino acids. Per germline, CDR1 SGDLS and CDR2 YYNGEE. This chain's CDR3 is CASSVEAGGSYEQYF. The CDR3 DNA reads as TGTGCCAGCAGCGTAGAAGCGGGAGGCTCCTACGAGCAGTACTTC.